The next 3 T cell receptor beta chains were all read from a single sample in a study of CD8 T cells in ankylosing spondylitis. TCRdb re-called the 5' RACE reads with MiXCR, one entry per CDR3 protein. Of about 360,000 distinct CDR3 sequences listed, approximately 20% were seen once; the top ten hold around 13%. What was sequenced was blood, either unsorted or a sorted T cell fraction (not recorded which). The receptors here all came from a male donor with ankylosing spondylitis or in good health (not recorded which).

This clonotype was seen at least ten times. CDR3 nucleotides: TGTGCCAGCACCCCAGGGGAAGGGATCCCAGATACGCAGTATTTT. Its protein is CASTPGEGIPDTQYF. V usage is TRBV12-3 or TRBV12-4 and J usage is TRBJ2-3, with D maybe TRBD1 (6 bases). The ends were cut back, 7 bases at V and 4 bases at J, with 18 bases in the middle. The CDR3 sequence is 15 residues long.

The V and J genes are TRBV4-1 and TRBJ2-3; no reliable D call. Germline-derived CDR1 and CDR2 are MGHRA and YSYEKL. Trimming pared 1 base from V and 6 bases from J, leaving 8 bases between. This CDR3 has 13 residues. The CDR3 reads CASSQGLEDTQYF. In DNA form, the CDR3 reads TGCGCCAGCAGCCAAGGCCTCGAGGATACGCAGTATTTT.

This chain uses TRBV7-6 with TRBJ2-7; D may be TRBD2 (6 bases). V was pared by 5 bases and J by 3 bases, with 14 bases between. Looked up from germline, CDR1 is SGHVS and CDR2 is FNYEAQ. This CDR3 spans 14 amino acids. CDR3 in amino acids: CASSRGGAGYEQYF. In DNA form, the CDR3 reads TGTGCCAGCAGCCGGGGAGGTGCCGGCTACGAGCAGTACTTC.